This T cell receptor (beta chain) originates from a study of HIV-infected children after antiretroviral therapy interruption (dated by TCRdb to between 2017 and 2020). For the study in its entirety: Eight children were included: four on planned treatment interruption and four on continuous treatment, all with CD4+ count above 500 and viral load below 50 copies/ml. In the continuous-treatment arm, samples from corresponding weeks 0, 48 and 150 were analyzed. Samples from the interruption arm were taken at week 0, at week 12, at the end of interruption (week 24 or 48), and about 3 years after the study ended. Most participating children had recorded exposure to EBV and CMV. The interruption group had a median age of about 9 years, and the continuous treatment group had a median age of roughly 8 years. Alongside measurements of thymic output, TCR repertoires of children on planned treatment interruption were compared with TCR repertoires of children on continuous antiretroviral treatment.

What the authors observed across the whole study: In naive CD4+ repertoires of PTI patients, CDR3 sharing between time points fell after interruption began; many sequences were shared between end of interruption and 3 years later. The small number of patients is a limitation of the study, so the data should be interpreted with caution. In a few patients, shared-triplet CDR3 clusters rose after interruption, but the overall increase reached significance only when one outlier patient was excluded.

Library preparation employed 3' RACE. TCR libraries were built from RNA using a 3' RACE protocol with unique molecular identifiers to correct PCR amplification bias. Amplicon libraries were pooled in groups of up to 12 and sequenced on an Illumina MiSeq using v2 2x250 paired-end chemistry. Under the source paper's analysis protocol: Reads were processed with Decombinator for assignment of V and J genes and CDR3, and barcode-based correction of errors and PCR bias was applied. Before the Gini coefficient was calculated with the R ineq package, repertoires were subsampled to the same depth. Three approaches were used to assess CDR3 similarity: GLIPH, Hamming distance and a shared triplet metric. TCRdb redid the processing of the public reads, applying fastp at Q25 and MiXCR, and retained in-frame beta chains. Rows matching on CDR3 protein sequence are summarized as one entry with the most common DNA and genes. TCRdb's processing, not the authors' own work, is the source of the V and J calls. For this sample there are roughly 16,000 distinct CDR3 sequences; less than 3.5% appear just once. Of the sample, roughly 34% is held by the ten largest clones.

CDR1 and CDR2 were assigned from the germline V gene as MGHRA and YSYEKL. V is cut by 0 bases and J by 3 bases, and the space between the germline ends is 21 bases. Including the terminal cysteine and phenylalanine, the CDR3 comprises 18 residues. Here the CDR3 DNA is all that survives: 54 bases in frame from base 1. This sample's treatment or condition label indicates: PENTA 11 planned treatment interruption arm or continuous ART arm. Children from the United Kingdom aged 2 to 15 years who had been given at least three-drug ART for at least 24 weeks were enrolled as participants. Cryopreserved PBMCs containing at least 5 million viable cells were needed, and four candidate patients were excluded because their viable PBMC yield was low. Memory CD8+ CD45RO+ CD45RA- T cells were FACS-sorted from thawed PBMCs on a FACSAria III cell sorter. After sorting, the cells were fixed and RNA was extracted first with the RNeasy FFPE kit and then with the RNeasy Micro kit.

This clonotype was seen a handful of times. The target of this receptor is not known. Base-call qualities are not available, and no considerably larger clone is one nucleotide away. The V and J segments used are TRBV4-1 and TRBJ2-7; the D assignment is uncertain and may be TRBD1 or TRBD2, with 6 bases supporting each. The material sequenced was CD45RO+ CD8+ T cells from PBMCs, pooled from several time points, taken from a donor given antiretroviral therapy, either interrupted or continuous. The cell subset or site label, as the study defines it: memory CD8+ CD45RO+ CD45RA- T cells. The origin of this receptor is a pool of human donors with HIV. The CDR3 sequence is CASSQDRGPLTPYYEQYF. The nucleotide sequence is TGCGCCAGCAGCCAAGATCGGGGGCCCCTTACCCCTTACTACGAGCAGTACTTC.